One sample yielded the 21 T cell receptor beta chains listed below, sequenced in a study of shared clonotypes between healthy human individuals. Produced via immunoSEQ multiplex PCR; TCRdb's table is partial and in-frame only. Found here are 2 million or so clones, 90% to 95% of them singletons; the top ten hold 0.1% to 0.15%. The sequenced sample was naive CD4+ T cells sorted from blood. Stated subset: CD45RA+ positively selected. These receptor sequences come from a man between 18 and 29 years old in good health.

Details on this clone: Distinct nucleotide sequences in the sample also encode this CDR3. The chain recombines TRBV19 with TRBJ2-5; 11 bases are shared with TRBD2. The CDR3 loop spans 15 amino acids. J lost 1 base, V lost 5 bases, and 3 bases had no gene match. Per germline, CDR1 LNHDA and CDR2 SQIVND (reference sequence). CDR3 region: CASSPGLAGQETQYF. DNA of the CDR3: TGTGCCAGTAGTCCAGGACTAGCGGGCCAAGAGACCCAGTACTTC.

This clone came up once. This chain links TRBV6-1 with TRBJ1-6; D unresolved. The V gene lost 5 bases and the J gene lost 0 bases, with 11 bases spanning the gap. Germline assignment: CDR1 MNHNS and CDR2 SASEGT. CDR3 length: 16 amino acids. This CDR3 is CASSKGSSSYNSPLHF. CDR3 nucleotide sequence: TGTGCCAGCAGTAAAGGATCCAGCTCCTATAATTCACCCCTCCACTTT.

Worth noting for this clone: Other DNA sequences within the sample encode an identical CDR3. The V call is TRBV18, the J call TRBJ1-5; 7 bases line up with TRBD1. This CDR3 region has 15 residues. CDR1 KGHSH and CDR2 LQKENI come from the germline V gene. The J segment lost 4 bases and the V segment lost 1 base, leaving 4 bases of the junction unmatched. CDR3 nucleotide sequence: TGTGCCAGCTCACCACAGACAGGGCCGAATCAGCCCCAGCATTTT. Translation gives CASSPQTGPNQPQHF.

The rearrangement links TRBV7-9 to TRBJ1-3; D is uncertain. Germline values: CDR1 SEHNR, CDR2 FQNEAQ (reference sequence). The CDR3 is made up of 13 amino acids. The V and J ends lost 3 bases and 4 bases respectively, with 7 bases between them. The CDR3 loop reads CASSFPPGNTIYF. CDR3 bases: TGTGCCAGCAGCTTCCCTCCGGGAAACACCATATATTTT.

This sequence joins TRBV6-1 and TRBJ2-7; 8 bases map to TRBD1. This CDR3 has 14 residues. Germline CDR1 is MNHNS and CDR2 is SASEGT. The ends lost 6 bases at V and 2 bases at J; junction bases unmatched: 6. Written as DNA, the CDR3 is TGTGCCAGCAGACAGGACAGGGCTGCCTACGAGCAGTACTTC. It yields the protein CASRQDRAAYEQYF.

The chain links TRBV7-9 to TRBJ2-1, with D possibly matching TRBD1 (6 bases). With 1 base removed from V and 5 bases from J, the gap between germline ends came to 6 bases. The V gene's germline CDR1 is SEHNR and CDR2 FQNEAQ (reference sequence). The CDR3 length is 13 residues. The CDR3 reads CASSLGGHNEQFF. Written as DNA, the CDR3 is TGTGCCAGCAGCTTAGGGGGGCACAATGAGCAGTTCTTC. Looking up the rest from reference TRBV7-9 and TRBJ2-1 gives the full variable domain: DTGVSQNPRHKITKRGQNVTFRCDPISEHNRLYWYRQTLGQGPEFLTYFQNEAQLEKSRLLSDRFSAERPKGSFSTLEIQRTEQGDSAMYLCASSLGGHNEQFFGPGTRLTVL.

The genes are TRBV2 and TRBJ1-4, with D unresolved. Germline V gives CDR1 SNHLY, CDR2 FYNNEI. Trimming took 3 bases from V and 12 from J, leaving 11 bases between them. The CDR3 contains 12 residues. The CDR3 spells CASSEMGLQLFF. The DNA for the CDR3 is TGTGCCAGCAGTGAGATGGGCCTCCAACTGTTTTTT.

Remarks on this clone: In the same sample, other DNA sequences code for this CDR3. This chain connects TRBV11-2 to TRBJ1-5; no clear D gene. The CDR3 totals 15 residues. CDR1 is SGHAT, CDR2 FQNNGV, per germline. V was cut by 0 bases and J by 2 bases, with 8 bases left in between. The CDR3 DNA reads TGTGCCAGCAGCTTAGACGGAAGGGGCAATCAGCCCCAGCATTTT. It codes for CASSLDGRGNQPQHF.

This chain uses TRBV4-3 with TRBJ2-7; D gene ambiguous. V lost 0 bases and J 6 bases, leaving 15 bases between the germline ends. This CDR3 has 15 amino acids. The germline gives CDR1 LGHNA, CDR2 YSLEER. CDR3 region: CASSQEWAESREQYF. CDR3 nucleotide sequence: TGCGCCAGCAGCCAAGAATGGGCGGAAAGTCGCGAGCAGTACTTC.

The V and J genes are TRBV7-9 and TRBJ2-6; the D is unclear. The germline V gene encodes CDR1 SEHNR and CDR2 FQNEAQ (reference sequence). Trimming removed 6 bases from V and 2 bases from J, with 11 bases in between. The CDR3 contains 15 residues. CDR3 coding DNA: TGTGCCAGCAGAGCAGCAGTTCCTGGGGCCAACGTCCTGACTTTC. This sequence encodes CASRAAVPGANVLTF.

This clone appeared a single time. The CDR3 nucleotides are TGTGCCAGCAGTTCCCCGGATCCCACTAGCGGGTATGGCTACACCTTC. Translating gives CASSSPDPTSGYGYTF. V usage is TRBV28 and J usage is TRBJ1-2; D is uncertain. This CDR3 comprises 16 residues. V was shortened by 4 bases and J by 5 bases, with 20 bases between the two germline ends. Germline CDR1 MDHEN, CDR2 SYDVKM.

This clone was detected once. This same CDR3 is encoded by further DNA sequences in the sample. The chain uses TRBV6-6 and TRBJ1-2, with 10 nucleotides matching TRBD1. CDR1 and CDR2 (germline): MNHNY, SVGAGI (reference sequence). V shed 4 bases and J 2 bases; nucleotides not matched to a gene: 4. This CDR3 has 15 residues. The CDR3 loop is CASSSRTGGNYGYTF. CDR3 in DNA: TGTGCCAGCAGTTCTCGGACAGGGGGGAACTATGGCTACACCTTC.

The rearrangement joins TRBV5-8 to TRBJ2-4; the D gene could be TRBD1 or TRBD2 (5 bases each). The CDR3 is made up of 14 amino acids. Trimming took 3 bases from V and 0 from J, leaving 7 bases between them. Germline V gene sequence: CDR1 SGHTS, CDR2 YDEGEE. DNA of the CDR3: TGTGCCAGCAGCTGGGGGTTAGCCAAAAACATTCAGTACTTC. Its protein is CASSWGLAKNIQYF.

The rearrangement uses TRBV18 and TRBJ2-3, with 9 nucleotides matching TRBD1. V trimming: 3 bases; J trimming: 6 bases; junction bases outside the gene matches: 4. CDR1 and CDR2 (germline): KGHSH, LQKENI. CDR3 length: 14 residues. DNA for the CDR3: TGTGCCAGCTCACCTGGGACAGGGCACGATACGCAGTATTTT. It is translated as CASSPGTGHDTQYF.

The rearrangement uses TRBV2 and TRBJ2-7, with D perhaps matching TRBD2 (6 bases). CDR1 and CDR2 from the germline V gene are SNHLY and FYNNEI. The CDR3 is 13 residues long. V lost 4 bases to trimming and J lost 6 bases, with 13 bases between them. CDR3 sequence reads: CASSGGAAREQYF. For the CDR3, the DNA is TGTGCCAGCAGTGGCGGGGCCGCCCGCGAGCAGTACTTC.

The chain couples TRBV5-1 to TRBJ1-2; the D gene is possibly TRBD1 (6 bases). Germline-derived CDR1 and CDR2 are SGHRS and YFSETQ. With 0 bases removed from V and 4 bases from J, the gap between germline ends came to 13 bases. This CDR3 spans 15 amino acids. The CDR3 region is CASSLEGGKSYGYTF. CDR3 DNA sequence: TGCGCCAGCAGCTTGGAAGGGGGTAAGAGCTATGGCTACACCTTC. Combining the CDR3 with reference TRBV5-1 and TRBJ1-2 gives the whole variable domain KAGVTQTPRYLIKTRGQQVTLSCSPISGHRSVSWYQQTPGQGLQFLFEYFSETQRNKGNFPGRFSGRQFSNSRSEMNVSTLELGDSALYLCASSLEGGKSYGYTFGSGTRLTVV.

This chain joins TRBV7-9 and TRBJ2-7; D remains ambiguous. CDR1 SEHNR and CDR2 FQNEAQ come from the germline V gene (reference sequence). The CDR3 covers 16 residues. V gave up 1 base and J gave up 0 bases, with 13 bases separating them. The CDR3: CASSLGWSVNSYEQYF. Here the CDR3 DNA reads TGTGCCAGCAGCTTAGGGTGGAGCGTAAACTCCTACGAGCAGTACTTC. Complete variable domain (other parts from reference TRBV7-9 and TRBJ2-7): DTGVSQNPRHKITKRGQNVTFRCDPISEHNRLYWYRQTLGQGPEFLTYFQNEAQLEKSRLLSDRFSAERPKGSFSTLEIQRTEQGDSAMYLCASSLGWSVNSYEQYFGPGTRLTVT.

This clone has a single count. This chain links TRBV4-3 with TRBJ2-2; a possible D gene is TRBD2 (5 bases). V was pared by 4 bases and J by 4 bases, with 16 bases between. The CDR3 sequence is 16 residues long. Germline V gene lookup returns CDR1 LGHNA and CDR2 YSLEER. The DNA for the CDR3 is TGCGCCAGCAGCCTGATCACACTAGGAAGCACCGGGGAGCTGTTTTTT. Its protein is CASSLITLGSTGELFF.

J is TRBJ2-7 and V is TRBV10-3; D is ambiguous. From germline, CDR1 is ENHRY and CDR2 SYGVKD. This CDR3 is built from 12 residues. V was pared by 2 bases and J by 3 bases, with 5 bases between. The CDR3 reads CAISERDYEQYF. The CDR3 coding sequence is TGTGCCATCAGTGAGAGGGACTACGAGCAGTACTTC.

The CDR3 protein is CASRLGTGSYEQYF. The CDR3 region has the DNA TGTGCCAGCAGGCTCGGGACAGGCTCCTACGAGCAGTACTTC. This chain links TRBV28 with TRBJ2-7; 8 nucleotides agree with TRBD1. Trimming at V came to 6 bases and at J to 0 bases, leaving 4 bases not matched to a gene. CDR3 size: 14 residues. CDR1 MDHEN and CDR2 SYDVKM come from the germline V gene.

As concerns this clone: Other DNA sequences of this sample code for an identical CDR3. The CDR3 reads CASSYSGQGGEKLFF. CDR3 coding DNA: TGTGCCAGCAGTTACTCAGGGCAGGGGGGTGAAAAACTGTTTTTT. This sequence joins TRBV6-5 and TRBJ1-4; 7 bases are a match to TRBD1. The CDR3 consists of 15 residues. The germline CDR1 and CDR2 sequences are MNHEY and SVGAGI. Trimming took 0 bases from V and 7 from J; bases not matched to a gene: 5.